This TCR beta chain was identified in a study of PD-1 blockade in mismatch repair-deficient tumors. This CDR3 has 16 residues. Germline V gives CDR1 LNHDA, CDR2 SQIVND (reference sequence). V lost 4 bases to trimming and J lost 0 bases, with 13 bases between them. All patients were mismatch repair deficient, assessed by either PCR or immunohistochemistry. The assay was immunoSEQ multiplex PCR, and TCRdb's table has in-frame clones only and misses some. The sample includes about 110,000 clones, more than 60% seen only once; the top ten take around 4.7%. The chain recombines TRBV19 with TRBJ1-5; the D gene is possibly TRBD1 (5 bases). This sequence was found in an adult with mismatch repair-deficient cancer. Sequences were derived from peripheral blood, sampled 60 weeks after starting pembrolizumab. The chain's CDR3 is CASSRIGGYSNQPQHF. For the CDR3, the DNA is TGTGCCAGTAGTAGAATCGGGGGTTATAGCAATCAGCCCCAGCATTTT.